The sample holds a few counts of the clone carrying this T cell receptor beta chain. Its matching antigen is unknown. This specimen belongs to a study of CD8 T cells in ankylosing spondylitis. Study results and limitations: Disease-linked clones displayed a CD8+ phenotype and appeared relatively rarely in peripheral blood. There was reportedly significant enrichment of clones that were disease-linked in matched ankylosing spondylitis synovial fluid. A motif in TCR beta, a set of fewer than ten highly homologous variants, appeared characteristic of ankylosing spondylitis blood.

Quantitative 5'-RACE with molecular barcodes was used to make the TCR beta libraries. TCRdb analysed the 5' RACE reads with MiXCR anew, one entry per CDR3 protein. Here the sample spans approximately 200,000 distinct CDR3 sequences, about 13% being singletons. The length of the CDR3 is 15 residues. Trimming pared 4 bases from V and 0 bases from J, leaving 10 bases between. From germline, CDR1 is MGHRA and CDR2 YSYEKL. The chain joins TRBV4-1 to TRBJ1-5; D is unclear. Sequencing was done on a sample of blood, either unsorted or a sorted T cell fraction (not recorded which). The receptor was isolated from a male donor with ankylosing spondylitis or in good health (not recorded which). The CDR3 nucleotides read TGCGCCAGCAGCCCCCAGAGGAATAGCAATCAGCCCCAGCATTTT. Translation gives CASSPQRNSNQPQHF.